These T cell receptor beta chains were read from a single sample in a study of T-cell reconstitution after alpha-beta-depleted transplantation in children. TCRdb reanalysed the PCR reads using MiXCR and keeps one entry per CDR3 protein. The table lists some 310,000 distinct CDR3 sequences, 23% of them singletons. The sequencing used PBMCs, mostly from graft donor cells, collected 180 days after TCRalphabeta/CD19-depleted stem cell transplant. All receptors come from a male patient younger than 18 who had a stem cell transplant for acute lymphoblastic leukemia, so the T cells may come from the graft donor. Both conserved end residues are part of each CDR3. The D gene is left open where the match is weak. Expanded clones are given a class, and other clones once, few, many or no size at all.

J: TRBJ2-7
V: TRBV15
D: -
size: -
DNA: TGTGCCACCAGCAGAGATCGGTACTACGAGCAGTACTTC
CDR3: CATSRDRYYEQYF

J: TRBJ2-6
V: TRBV6-2/TRBV6-3
D: -
size: -
DNA: TGTGCCAGCAGGACAGACTACTCTGGGGCCAACGTCCTGACTTTC
CDR3: CASRTDYSGANVLTF

J: TRBJ1-5
V: TRBV12-3/TRBV12-4
D: -
size: -
DNA: TGTGCCAGCAGTTTGGGGAATAGCAATCAGCCCCAGCATTTT
CDR3: CASSLGNSNQPQHF

J: TRBJ2-1
V: TRBV18
D: -
size: -
DNA: TGTGCCAGCTCACCTGTTAGCGGAGTGGGAAATGAGCAGTTCTTC
CDR3: CASSPVSGVGNEQFF

J: TRBJ2-7
V: TRBV6-2/TRBV6-3
D: TRBD2
size: once
DNA: TGTGCCAGCGTGGCGGGACTAGCCTACGAGCAGTACTTC
CDR3: CASVAGLAYEQYF

J: TRBJ2-1
V: TRBV5-1
D: -
size: few
DNA: TGCGCCAGCAGCTTGGATGTGGGCCTCAAGGTTGAGCAGTTCTTC
CDR3: CASSLDVGLKVEQFF

J: TRBJ1-5
V: TRBV2
D: -
size: -
DNA: TGTGCCAGCAGTTTTTTCGGGACACTAAATCAGCCCCAGCATTTT
CDR3: CASSFFGTLNQPQHF

J: TRBJ2-3
V: TRBV4-1
D: TRBD2
size: -
DNA: TGCGCCAGCAGCCAGGGGGGGGTAGATACGCAGTATTTT
CDR3: CASSQGGVDTQYF

J: TRBJ2-2
V: TRBV6-1
D: -
size: -
DNA: TGTGCCAGCAGTGAACCGGGAAGGTTGGTCGGGGAGCTGTTTTTT
CDR3: CASSEPGRLVGELFF

J: TRBJ2-7
V: TRBV12-3/TRBV12-4
D: -
size: -
DNA: TGTGCCAGCAGTTTAGACAGGCCCCTCTACGAGCAGTACTTC
CDR3: CASSLDRPLYEQYF

J: TRBJ2-7
V: TRBV12-3/TRBV12-4
D: -
size: once
DNA: TGTACCAGCAGTTTACTACAGGGTCCCACTCGGCCTTACTACGAGCAGTACTTC
CDR3: CTSSLLQGPTRPYYEQYF

J: TRBJ2-4
V: TRBV5-6
D: -
size: -
DNA: TGTGCCAGCAGCCCTCGGACAGCCAAAACCAAAAACATTCAGTACTTC
CDR3: CASSPRTAKTKNIQYF

J: TRBJ2-5
V: TRBV5-1
D: TRBD1
size: few
DNA: TGCGCCAGCAACGTCGGTGACGACCAGGGACAGGGAGTAGGGGAGACCCAGTACTTC
CDR3: CASNVGDDQGQGVGETQYF

J: TRBJ2-4
V: TRBV20-1
D: -
size: few
DNA: TGCACCCTGAATGGGGCCTTAGCCAAAAACATTCAGTACTTC
CDR3: CTLNGALAKNIQYF

J: TRBJ2-7
V: TRBV13
D: TRBD1
size: once
DNA: TGTGCCAGCAGCGTAGGACAGGGTATTACCTACGAGCAGTACTTC
CDR3: CASSVGQGITYEQYF

J: TRBJ2-1
V: TRBV5-1
D: -
size: few
DNA: TGCGCCAGCAGCGTGACGTGGGGACTCAATGAGCAGTTCTTC
CDR3: CASSVTWGLNEQFF

J: TRBJ2-4
V: TRBV5-5
D: TRBD2
size: -
DNA: TGTGCCAGCAGCACTCGGGGGGGGAGTCAAAACATTCAGTACTTC
CDR3: CASSTRGGSQNIQYF